One sample yielded the 19 T cell receptor beta chains listed below, sequenced in a study of CD8+ T cells in alopecia areata (dated by TCRdb to the late 2010s). Libraries were prepared through the immunoSEQ multiplex PCR assay. For TCR sequencing, RNA was extracted from every sample and reverse transcribed into cDNA to serve as template. Imported from immuneACCESS, the table was reduced by TCRdb to in-frame sequences with V and J called. These copies leave out some clones; in studies compared against another copy, an unresolved V gene accounts for under half, and the cause of the remainder is not known. This sample comprises around 300,000 clones, 60% of them detected only once. The top ten constitute roughly 0.88% of the sample. This specimen's treatment or condition label, per the study, means: oral pan-JAK inhibitor, 5-10 mg twice daily. The sample in question was CD4+ T cells sorted from blood, obtained around week 52, from a patient treated with tofacitinib. These receptors all come from a human donor with alopecia areata.

The rearrangement uses TRBV5-4 and TRBJ1-1, with 8 bases fitting TRBD1. The CDR3 sequence is 14 residues long. Germline-derived CDR1 and CDR2 are SGHNT and YYREEE (reference sequence). J was trimmed by 4 bases and V by 4 bases; bases with no gene match: 6. CDR3 DNA sequence: TGTGCCAGCAGCCTGGACAGGGCATCCACTGAAGCTTTCTTT. Protein product: CASSLDRASTEAFF.

The chain combines TRBV29-1 with TRBJ1-5; D might be TRBD1 (5 bases). The germline V gene encodes CDR1 SQVTM and CDR2 ANQGSEA. V was shortened by 5 bases and J by 12 bases, with 11 bases between the two germline ends. The CDR3 has 10 residues. The CDR3 spells CSVLAGHQHF. CDR3 DNA: TGCAGCGTTCTGGCAGGGCACCAGCATTTT.

The V and J genes are TRBV11-2 and TRBJ2-5, with no clear D. CDR1 is SGHAT, CDR2 FQNNGV, per germline. Between the trimmed V and J ends, which lost 3 bases and 2 bases, there was a span of 16 bases. There are 16 residues in the CDR3. Here the CDR3 reads CASSLTGLREQETQYF. The CDR3 region has the DNA TGTGCCAGCAGCTTGACTGGGCTTAGGGAACAAGAGACCCAGTACTTC.

With respect to this clone: Other DNA sequences in the sample encode the same CDR3. J is TRBJ1-4 and V is TRBV29-1; D might be TRBD1 (6 bases). Germline V gene sequence: CDR1 SQVTM, CDR2 ANQGSEA. Deletions cut 6 bases from V and 8 bases from J, with 10 bases between. CDR3 length equals 11 residues. In DNA, the CDR3 is TGCAGCGTAGATACAGGGGAAAAACTGTTTTTT. Its translation is CSVDTGEKLFF. Combining the CDR3 with reference TRBV29-1 and TRBJ1-4 gives the whole variable domain SAVISQKPSRDICQRGTSLTIQCQVDSQVTMMFWYRQQPGQSLTLIATANQGSEATYESGFVIDKFPISRPNLTFSTLTVSNMSPEDSSIYLCSVDTGEKLFFGSGTQLSVL.

The CDR3 loop reads CASSSTGSDGYTF. CDR3 bases: TGTGCCAGCAGTTCGACAGGGAGCGATGGCTACACCTTC. This rearrangement joins TRBV27 to TRBJ1-2; TRBD1 aligns across 7 bases. Trimming cost V 4 bases and J 6 bases; bases outside gene matches: 5. Germline V gene data show CDR1 as MNHEY and CDR2 as SMNVEV (reference sequence). The CDR3 contains 13 residues.

The chain combines TRBV29-1 with TRBJ2-1; 9 bases map to TRBD1. The CDR3 runs 12 residues. The V gene end was trimmed by 6 bases and the J gene end by 7 bases; junction bases not matched to a gene: 4. Germline-derived CDR1 and CDR2 are SQVTM and ANQGSEA. Here the CDR3 DNA reads TGCAGCGTCGACAGGGGGAGGAATGAGCAGTTCTTC. Its protein is CSVDRGRNEQFF.

The rearrangement links TRBV5-1 to TRBJ1-6; maybe TRBD1 (6 bases). Germline loops: CDR1 SGHRS, CDR2 YFSETQ. The CDR3 is made up of 15 amino acids. Between the trimmed V and J ends, which lost 5 bases and 9 bases, there was a span of 18 bases. CDR3 residues: CASRTSDSISSPLHF. CDR3 bases: TGCGCCAGCAGGACTTCGGACAGTATAAGTTCACCCCTCCACTTT. Drawing the rest from reference TRBV5-1 and TRBJ1-6, the complete variable domain is KAGVTQTPRYLIKTRGQQVTLSCSPISGHRSVSWYQQTPGQGLQFLFEYFSETQRNKGNFPGRFSGRQFSNSRSEMNVSTLELGDSALYLCASRTSDSISSPLHFGNGTRLTVT.

This clone was recorded a few times. The V call is TRBV5-4, the J call TRBJ1-6; D is unresolved. V shed 3 bases and J shed 10 bases, with 17 bases lying between them. The CDR3 is 15 residues long. CDR1 is SGHNT, CDR2 YYREEE, per germline (reference sequence). CDR3 amino acids: CASSSEIHNSSPLHF. The CDR3 nucleotides read TGTGCCAGCAGCTCCGAGATACACAACTCATCACCCCTCCACTTT.

The chain employs TRBV6-6 and TRBJ2-7, with D possibly matching TRBD1 (6 bases). The germline V gene encodes CDR1 MNHNY and CDR2 SVGAGI (reference sequence). Trimming took 6 bases from V and 2 from J, leaving 11 bases between them. The CDR3 covers 13 residues. The chain's CDR3 is CASRGGGPYEQYF. The CDR3 DNA is TGTGCCAGCAGAGGGGGTGGCCCCTACGAGCAGTACTTC.

This clone was recorded only once. The V gene is TRBV2, the J gene TRBJ1-1; D is ambiguous. The CDR3 has 13 amino acids. In germline, CDR1 is SNHLY, CDR2 FYNNEI. Trimming took 7 bases from V and 0 from J, leaving 9 bases between them. In nucleotides, the CDR3 is TGTGCCAGCATGGACGGCCTGAACACTGAAGCTTTCTTT. This sequence encodes CASMDGLNTEAFF.

CDR3 coding DNA: TGTGCCAGCAGCTTTACGGGTCTCTCCGAGCAGTACTTC. This encodes CASSFTGLSEQYF. The rearrangement links TRBV11-3 to TRBJ2-7; no reliable D call. Germline V gene lookup returns CDR1 SGHNT and CDR2 YENEEA. The CDR3 consists of 13 residues. The ends were cut back, 3 bases at V and 6 bases at J, with 12 bases in the middle.

V and J are TRBV7-2 and TRBJ2-4; a possible D gene is TRBD1 (5 bases). CDR1 and CDR2 (germline): SGHTA, FQGNSA. The V end lost 5 bases, the J end lost 6 bases, and 14 bases lay between the germline ends. The CDR3 is made up of 14 amino acids. Here the CDR3 DNA reads TGTGCCAGCAGCCCGGCCCGACAGTTAAACATTCAGTACTTC. Translation: CASSPARQLNIQYF. The full variable domain, its missing parts supplied by reference TRBV7-2 and TRBJ2-4, is GAGVSQSPSNKVTEKGKDVELRCDPISGHTALYWYRQSLGQGLEFLIYFQGNSAPDKSGLPSDRFSAERTGGSVSTLTIQRTQQEDSAVYLCASSPARQLNIQYFGAGTRLSVL.

The chain uses TRBV19 and TRBJ2-5; D unresolved. Per germline, CDR1 LNHDA and CDR2 SQIVND (reference sequence). The CDR3 runs 13 residues. V dropped 1 base and J dropped 5 bases, with 8 bases sitting between them. This chain's CDR3 is CASSIVLWETQYF. The CDR3, as DNA: TGTGCCAGTAGTATAGTGCTGTGGGAGACCCAGTACTTC.

This chain uses TRBV5-4 with TRBJ1-2; D remains ambiguous. Trimming removed 4 bases from V and 8 bases from J, with 18 bases in between. Germline lookup yields CDR1 SGHNT and CDR2 YYREEE (reference sequence). This CDR3 has 14 residues. DNA for the CDR3: TGTGCCAGCAGCAGCTCGAGGGTTTTAGAGGGCTACACCTTC. It translates to CASSSSRVLEGYTF.

The chain has TRBV4-2 and TRBJ2-1; D ambiguous. Germline lookup yields CDR1 LGHNA and CDR2 YNFKEQ. Trimming cost V 2 bases and J 8 bases, with 13 bases left between them. The CDR3 covers 14 residues. CDR3 nucleotides: TGTGCCAGCAGCCAAACGATCGGAAGCGATGAGCAGTTCTTC. Amino acids: CASSQTIGSDEQFF.

V usage is TRBV5-6 and J usage is TRBJ1-1; TRBD1 matches 9 bases. CDR3 length: 18 amino acids. V gave up 1 base and J gave up 4 bases; unmatched junction bases: 14. Germline loops: CDR1 SGHDT, CDR2 YYEEEE. The CDR3 DNA is TGTGCCAGCAGCTTGCTCTGGACAGGGGAACTCAGGAGCACTGAAGCTTTCTTT. This sequence encodes CASSLLWTGELRSTEAFF. The whole variable domain, filled in from reference TRBV5-6 and TRBJ1-1, reads DAGVTQSPTHLIKTRGQQVTLRCSPKSGHDTVSWYQQALGQGPQFIFQYYEEEERQRGNFPDRFSGHQFPNYSSELNVNALLLGDSALYLCASSLLWTGELRSTEAFFGQGTRLTVV.

This sequence joins TRBV9 and TRBJ2-5; D might be TRBD1 or TRBD2, each matching 5 bases. The CDR3 is made up of 14 amino acids. Germline CDR1 reads SGDLS; CDR2 reads YYNGEE. V lost 0 bases to trimming and J lost 4 bases, with 10 bases between them. The CDR3 DNA is TGTGCCAGCAGCGTAGGGGGGAGAGGAGAGACCCAGTACTTC. Protein product: CASSVGGRGETQYF. Based on the CDR3 plus reference TRBV9 and TRBJ2-5, the full variable domain is DSGVTQTPKHLITATGQRVTLRCSPRSGDLSVYWYQQSLDQGLQFLIQYYNGEERAKGNILERFSAQQFPDLHSELNLSSLELGDSALYFCASSVGGRGETQYFGPGTRLLVL.

CDR3 DNA: TGTGCCAGCAGCCCCCGAGGTCTCGGGGCCAACGTCCTGACTTTC. Protein product: CASSPRGLGANVLTF. The V and J genes are TRBV7-2 and TRBJ2-6, with D unclear. The CDR3 totals 15 residues. The germline V and J ends were trimmed by 5 bases and 4 bases, with 12 bases remaining between them. Germline values: CDR1 SGHTA, CDR2 FQGNSA.

This clone was counted a few times. The chain uses TRBV19 and TRBJ1-6; 7 positions agree with TRBD1. This CDR3 is 16 amino acids long. After removal of 3 bases from V and 5 bases from J, the junction contained 7 bases not matched to a gene. Germline lookup yields CDR1 LNHDA and CDR2 SQIVND (reference sequence). CDR3 nucleotide sequence: TGTGCCAGTAGTATGGCAGGGGGGGTCGATAATTCACCCCTCCACTTT. This encodes CASSMAGGVDNSPLHF.